The 14 T cell receptor beta chains presented below share a single source sample, sequenced in a study of blood T cell repertoires in COVID-19. Here immunoSEQ multiplex PCR was the method, and the copy in TCRdb shows in-frame clones only, minus some. The profile shows roughly 30,000 clones, approximately 93% of them singletons. The sample was peripheral blood. These receptors were taken from a human donor in a cohort sampled during active COVID-19.

This clone was detected only once. The CDR3 sequence: CASRVTGGTYGYTF. The CDR3 nucleotides are TGTGCCAGCAGGGTCACGGGGGGAACCTATGGCTACACCTTC. The chain carries TRBV5-4 and TRBJ1-2, with TRBD1 as a possible D gene (5 bases). The CDR3 runs to 14 residues. V was trimmed by 5 bases and J by 4 bases, leaving 15 bases between them. Germline V gene data show CDR1 as SGHNT and CDR2 as YYREEE (reference sequence). The entire variable domain, with the rest obtained from reference TRBV5-4 and TRBJ1-2, is as follows: ETGVTQSPTHLIKTRGQQVTLRCSSQSGHNTVSWYQQALGQGPQFIFQYYREEENGRGNFPPRFSGLQFPNYSSELNVNALELDDSALYLCASRVTGGTYGYTFGSGTRLTVV.

The rearrangement joins TRBV7-6 to TRBJ1-4; the D gene is possibly TRBD1 (5 bases). Germline V gene sequence: CDR1 SGHVS, CDR2 FNYEAQ. The CDR3 has 15 residues. Deletions cut 2 bases from V and 3 bases from J, with 10 bases between. CDR3 in DNA: TGTGCCAGCAGCTTAATAGGGGTGGCTAATGAAAAACTGTTTTTT. Protein: CASSLIGVANEKLFF.

CDR3 sequence reads: CASSASSGSSYEQYF. The CDR3 DNA follows: TGCGCCAGCAGCGCTTCTAGCGGGAGTTCCTACGAGCAGTACTTC. V usage is TRBV5-1 and J usage is TRBJ2-7, with 10 bases fitting TRBD2. The germline CDR1 and CDR2 sequences are SGHRS and YFSETQ. The CDR3 is 15 residues long. J gave up 1 base and V 4 bases, and 5 bases lay outside the gene matches.

The chain combines TRBV3-1 (or the pseudogene TRBV3-2) with TRBJ2-7, with TRBD1 as a possible D gene (5 bases). Trimming cost V 1 base and J 2 bases, with 9 bases left between them. Germline values: CDR1 LGHDT, CDR2 YNNKEL (reference sequence). The CDR3 sequence is 14 residues long. The DNA for the CDR3 is TGTGCCAGCAGCCAAGTAGGGGCCACCTACGAGCAGTACTTC. Amino acid sequence: CASSQVGATYEQYF.

The chain recombines TRBV30 with TRBJ2-2, with a tentative D call TRBD1 (5 bases). The V end was cut by 0 bases, the J end by 6 bases, with 8 bases between. From germline, CDR1 is GTSNPN and CDR2 SVGIG (reference sequence). The CDR3 has 13 residues. The CDR3 DNA follows: TGTGCCTGGAGTGTAGGGGTAGCCGGGGAGCTGTTTTTT. Translating gives CAWSVGVAGELFF.

The chain joins TRBV20-1 to TRBJ2-1; D may be TRBD1 (5 bases). V was shortened by 4 bases and J by 6 bases, with 7 bases between the two germline ends. CDR3 size: 11 residues. CDR1 and CDR2 (germline): DFQATT, SNEGSKA (reference sequence). CDR3 residues: CSATRANEQFF. The CDR3 nucleotides read TGCAGTGCTACCAGGGCCAATGAGCAGTTCTTC.

A single count supports this clone. This rearrangement joins TRBV5-1 to TRBJ2-1; D not certain. The CDR3 is 15 residues long. V gave up 2 bases and J gave up 4 bases, with 13 bases separating them. Per germline, CDR1 SGHRS and CDR2 YFSETQ. DNA for the CDR3: TGCGCCAGCAGCTTCAGTCTCCTCGGGTACAATGAGCAGTTCTTC. This encodes CASSFSLLGYNEQFF.

CDR3 residues: CASSLYSGRAADTQYF. DNA of the CDR3: TGTGCCAGTAGTCTCTATAGCGGGAGGGCCGCAGATACGCAGTATTTT. The chain links TRBV19 to TRBJ2-3; 11 bases line up with TRBD2. With V trimmed by 5 bases and J by 4 bases, 8 bases remained unmatched. Germline values: CDR1 LNHDA, CDR2 SQIVND (reference sequence). This CDR3 has 16 amino acids.

The rearrangement uses TRBV4-1 and TRBJ1-1; D is perhaps TRBD1 (5 bases). The germline V and J ends were trimmed by 0 bases and 4 bases, with 9 bases remaining between them. The CDR3 runs to 14 residues. The germline V gene has CDR1 MGHRA and CDR2 YSYEKL. CDR3 sequence reads: CASSQEQGSTEAFF. CDR3 sequence (DNA): TGCGCCAGCAGCCAAGAGCAGGGATCCACTGAAGCTTTCTTT.

This chain's CDR3 is CASSQANSGVEQYF. The CDR3 nucleotides are TGCGCCAGCAGCCAAGCCAACTCAGGGGTCGAGCAGTACTTC. This chain uses TRBV4-1 with TRBJ2-7; D might be TRBD1 (6 bases). This CDR3 contains 14 residues. Trimming took off 1 base at V and 6 bases at J, with 13 bases between the two ends. The germline V gene encodes CDR1 MGHRA and CDR2 YSYEKL.

This chain links TRBV4-1 with TRBJ1-6, with D unclear. Per germline, CDR1 MGHRA and CDR2 YSYEKL. Trimming took off 0 bases at V and 10 bases at J, with 10 bases between the two ends. This CDR3 comprises 14 residues. In nucleotides, the CDR3 is TGCGCCAGCAGCCAAGACGGGATGGAATCACCCCTCCACTTT. Protein sequence: CASSQDGMESPLHF.

CDR3 loop: CASSESGEDEQYF. Written as DNA, the CDR3 is TGCGCCAGCAGTGAGTCGGGGGAGGACGAGCAGTACTTC. J is TRBJ2-7 and V is TRBV10-1, with D possibly TRBD2 on 6 matching bases. This CDR3 region has 13 residues. V was shortened by 0 bases and J by 5 bases, with 8 bases between the two germline ends. Germline loops: CDR1 WNHNN, CDR2 SYGVQD (reference sequence).

The V call is TRBV9, the J call TRBJ1-5, with TRBD1 matching 8 bases. The length of the CDR3 is 15 residues. The germline V gene encodes CDR1 SGDLS and CDR2 YYNGEE. The V segment lost 3 bases and the J segment 1 base; nucleotides outside the gene matches: 3. The CDR3 loop is CASSATGASNQPQHF. Written as DNA, the CDR3 is TGTGCCAGCAGCGCGACAGGGGCAAGCAATCAGCCCCAGCATTTT.

The chain carries TRBV6-2 or TRBV6-3 and TRBJ2-6; no clear D gene. V lost 2 bases to trimming and J lost 0 bases, with 5 bases between them. The CDR3 runs to 15 residues. From germline, CDR1 is MNHEY and CDR2 SVGEGT. CDR3: CASSYPISGANVLTF. The CDR3 DNA reads TGTGCCAGCAGTTACCCTATCTCTGGGGCCAACGTCCTGACTTTC.